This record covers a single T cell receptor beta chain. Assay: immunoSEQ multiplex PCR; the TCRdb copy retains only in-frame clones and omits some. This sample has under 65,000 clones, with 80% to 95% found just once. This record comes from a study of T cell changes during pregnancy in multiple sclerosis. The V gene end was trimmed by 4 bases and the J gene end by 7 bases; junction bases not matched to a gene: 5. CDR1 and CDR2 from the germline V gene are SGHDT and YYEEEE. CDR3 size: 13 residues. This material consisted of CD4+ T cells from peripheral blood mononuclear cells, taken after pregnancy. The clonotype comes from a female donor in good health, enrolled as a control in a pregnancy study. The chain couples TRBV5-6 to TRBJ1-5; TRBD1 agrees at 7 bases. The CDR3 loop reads CASSADRAQPQHF. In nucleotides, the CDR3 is TGTGCCAGCAGCGCCGACAGGGCCCAGCCCCAGCATTTT. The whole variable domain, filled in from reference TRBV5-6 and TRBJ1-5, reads DAGVTQSPTHLIKTRGQQVTLRCSPKSGHDTVSWYQQALGQGPQFIFQYYEEEERQRGNFPDRFSGHQFPNYSSELNVNALLLGDSALYLCASSADRAQPQHFGDGTRLSIL.